The 25 T cell receptor beta chains below were found in one sample sequenced in a study of identical twins. From the 5' RACE reads, TCRdb called clonotypes with MiXCR, one entry per CDR3 protein. The repertoire holds 1.5 million to 2 million distinct CDR3 sequences, with roughly 35% as singletons. Source material: cord blood. The receptors originated from a newborn girl in good health.

This chain joins TRBV5-1 and TRBJ1-1; 10 bases map to TRBD1. Germline CDR1 SGHRS, CDR2 YFSETQ. The CDR3 has 16 amino acids. V was clipped by 0 bases and J by 6 bases; unmatched bases: 8. The CDR3 sequence is CASSLGGRQGAAEAFF. DNA for the CDR3: TGCGCCAGCAGCTTGGGGGGACGACAGGGGGCCGCTGAAGCTTTCTTT.

The rearrangement joins TRBV9 to TRBJ2-7, with 7 positions matching TRBD1. Germline trimming cut 7 bases from V and 3 bases from J; bases unmatched to any gene: 7. The CDR3 totals 13 residues. Germline assignment: CDR1 SGDLS and CDR2 YYNGEE. The CDR3 region has the DNA TGTGCCAGCGGCCGACAGGGCAACTACGAGCAGTACTTC. It is translated as CASGRQGNYEQYF. Based on the CDR3 plus reference TRBV9 and TRBJ2-7, the full variable domain is DSGVTQTPKHLITATGQRVTLRCSPRSGDLSVYWYQQSLDQGLQFLIQYYNGEERAKGNILERFSAQQFPDLHSELNLSSLELGDSALYFCASGRQGNYEQYFGPGTRLTVT.

This clonotype was seen ten or more times. The chain carries TRBV15 and TRBJ1-2; the D is unclear. Germline CDR1 LNHNV, CDR2 YYDKDF (reference sequence). V gave up 4 bases and J gave up 5 bases, with 8 bases separating them. The CDR3 extends over 12 amino acids. The CDR3 sequence: CATSNGNYGYTF. The CDR3 DNA reads as TGTGCCACCAGCAATGGGAATTATGGCTACACCTTC.

V gene TRBV20-1 combines with J gene TRBJ2-1; D gene unclear. Trimming pared 2 bases from V and 3 bases from J, leaving 14 bases between. The CDR3 is 15 residues long. Germline assignment: CDR1 DFQATT and CDR2 SNEGSKA (reference sequence). The CDR3 region has the DNA TGCAGTGCTAGATCAGGTCTGGCTTACTACAATGAGCAGTTCTTC. This encodes CSARSGLAYYNEQFF.

This clonotype came up many times. The chain joins TRBV29-1 to TRBJ2-7; D gene ambiguous. The V gene lost 4 bases and the J gene lost 0 bases, with 10 bases spanning the gap. CDR3 length equals 13 residues. Germline CDR1 reads SQVTM; CDR2 reads ANQGSEA. CDR3 in DNA: TGCAGCGTTGCGCTCAGGAACTCCTACGAGCAGTACTTC. Amino acid sequence: CSVALRNSYEQYF.

The chain has TRBV28 and TRBJ1-4; the D gene is possibly TRBD1 (5 bases). The CDR3 contains 15 residues. The germline V and J ends were trimmed by 3 bases and 8 bases, with 16 bases remaining between them. Germline CDR1 and CDR2: MDHEN and SYDVKM. This CDR3 is CASSFAGFRGEKLFF. Here the CDR3 DNA reads TGTGCCAGCAGTTTTGCAGGGTTTAGAGGGGAAAAACTGTTTTTT.

V usage is TRBV9 and J usage is TRBJ2-3; TRBD1 agrees at 8 bases. V shed 0 bases and J 1 base; nucleotides not matched to a gene: 4. CDR3 length: 16 amino acids. Germline CDR1 is SGDLS and CDR2 is YYNGEE. The CDR3 nucleotides read TGTGCCAGCAGCGTAGCTCCGACAGGGGGCACAGATACGCAGTATTTT. Protein product: CASSVAPTGGTDTQYF. The whole variable domain, filled in from reference TRBV9 and TRBJ2-3, reads DSGVTQTPKHLITATGQRVTLRCSPRSGDLSVYWYQQSLDQGLQFLIQYYNGEERAKGNILERFSAQQFPDLHSELNLSSLELGDSALYFCASSVAPTGGTDTQYFGPGTRLTVL.

This clonotype appeared many times. This chain links TRBV4-2 with TRBJ2-1; D call uncertain. There are 15 residues in the CDR3. V was cut by 0 bases and J by 4 bases, with 10 bases left in between. CDR1 LGHNA and CDR2 YNFKEQ come from the germline V gene. The DNA for the CDR3 is TGTGCCAGCAGCCAAGATAACGACGCGTACAATGAGCAGTTCTTC. This gives the protein CASSQDNDAYNEQFF.

The genes are TRBV6-1 and TRBJ1-2; a weak D match, TRBD1 (6 bases). Germline V gene lookup returns CDR1 MNHNS and CDR2 SASEGT. This CDR3 contains 14 residues. Trimming shortened V by 8 bases and J by 5 bases, and 18 bases separated the two germline ends. CDR3 bases: TGTGCCAGCTCCGGTATGGACAGACAATATGGCTACACCTTC. Translation gives CASSGMDRQYGYTF.

This chain uses TRBV27 with TRBJ1-2; possibly TRBD1 for D (6 bases). Trimming took 5 bases from V and 4 from J, leaving 14 bases between them. The CDR3 loop spans 14 amino acids. Germline-derived CDR1 and CDR2 are MNHEY and SMNVEV (reference sequence). The CDR3 region has the DNA TGTGCCAGCAGTAAAGCGGGGGCATCCTATGGCTACACCTTC. It specifies CASSKAGASYGYTF.

The genes are TRBV20-1 and TRBJ2-3, with 8 bases fitting TRBD2. In germline, CDR1 is DFQATT, CDR2 SNEGSKA (reference sequence). This CDR3 comprises 11 residues. V dropped 8 bases and J dropped 8; count of bases not matched to a gene: 6. DNA of the CDR3: TGCAGTCCCCAGAGCGGGAGTACGCAGTATTTT. Translated: CSPQSGSTQYF.

The chain is built from TRBV15 and TRBJ2-1, with 7 bases fitting TRBD2. Germline trimming cut 5 bases from V and 6 bases from J; bases unmatched to any gene: 1. Germline V gene data show CDR1 as LNHNV and CDR2 as YYDKDF (reference sequence). The CDR3 length is 12 residues. Here the CDR3 reads CATSVAGNEQFF. The CDR3 coding sequence is TGTGCCACCAGCGTAGCGGGCAATGAGCAGTTCTTC.

A few counts support this clonotype. The rearrangement joins TRBV2 to TRBJ2-1; D not resolved. The ends were cut back, 4 bases at V and 5 bases at J, with 9 bases in the middle. The CDR3 is 13 amino acids. Germline values: CDR1 SNHLY, CDR2 FYNNEI. The CDR3 coding sequence is TGTGCCAGCAGTGGTTTTACAGACAATGAGCAGTTCTTC. Amino acids: CASSGFTDNEQFF.

V and J are TRBV4-2 and TRBJ2-3; the D gene could be TRBD1 or TRBD2 (6 bases each). Germline CDR1 LGHNA, CDR2 YNFKEQ. Trimming stripped 6 bases from V and 4 bases from J, with 14 bases between. The CDR3 extends over 14 amino acids. The CDR3 sequence: CASSQLGGPDTQYF. The CDR3 DNA follows: TGTGCCAGCAGTCAACTAGGGGGGCCAGATACGCAGTATTTT.

This clonotype occurred many times. This rearrangement joins TRBV2 to TRBJ2-4, with 9 positions matching TRBD1. V was clipped by 6 bases and J by 1 base; unmatched bases: 1. Germline lookup yields CDR1 SNHLY and CDR2 FYNNEI. The CDR3 length is 14 residues. This CDR3 is CASRGQGAKNIQYF. In DNA, the CDR3 is TGTGCCAGCAGGGGACAGGGCGCCAAAAACATTCAGTACTTC.

The chain uses TRBV6-1 and TRBJ1-4; D ambiguous. CDR1 is MNHNS and CDR2 is SASEGT in the germline V gene. There are 18 residues in the CDR3. V was cut by 2 bases and J by 3 bases, with 19 bases left in between. The CDR3 here is CASSEPAGPSLANEKLFF. The CDR3, as DNA: TGTGCCAGCAGTGAACCCGCCGGACCTTCCCTAGCTAATGAAAAACTGTTTTTT.

This rearrangement joins TRBV11-2 to TRBJ2-5; 7 bases match TRBD1. The CDR3 loop spans 16 amino acids. The V and J ends lost 5 bases and 1 base, in that order; junction bases with no gene match: 10. The germline CDR1 and CDR2 sequences are SGHAT and FQNNGV. This CDR3 reads CASSSPYRGRQETQYF. CDR3 coding DNA: TGTGCCAGCAGCAGCCCATACAGGGGACGCCAAGAGACCCAGTACTTC.

This clonotype turned up a few times. The V call is TRBV10-3, the J call TRBJ2-1, with TRBD2 matching over 14 bases. CDR1 is ENHRY, CDR2 SYGVKD, per germline. V lost 8 bases and J lost 8; bases outside the gene matches: 8. This CDR3 is built from 15 residues. The CDR3 DNA reads TGTGCCATCCGCCCGACTAGCGGGGGGGCCGATGAGCAGTTCTTC. It is translated as CAIRPTSGGADEQFF.

DNA of the CDR3: TGTGCCAGCAGTTTCCCAGGGGGCTGGCCCCCTCCCAACTACGAGCAGTACTTC. Protein sequence: CASSFPGGWPPPNYEQYF. The gene calls are TRBV27 and TRBJ2-4, with 8 bases that match TRBD1. Matching the DNA end better, TRBJ2-7 makes the J call doubtful. The CDR3 has 18 residues. CDR1 and CDR2 (germline): MNHEY, SMNVEV (reference sequence).

The rearrangement uses TRBV21-1 and TRBJ2-7; the table calls TRBD1, which could not be checked here. TRBV21-1 is an annotated pseudogene. The CDR3 loop spans 15 amino acids. CDR3 nucleotide sequence: TGTGCCAGCAGCAAAGCGGGACAGGCCACCTACGAGCAGTACTTC. Residues: CASSKAGQATYEQYF.

The sample holds a few counts of this clonotype. This chain uses TRBV4-1 with TRBJ2-1; the D gene is possibly TRBD2 (6 bases). The germline V gene has CDR1 MGHRA and CDR2 YSYEKL. The CDR3 sequence is 17 residues long. V was pared by 0 bases and J by 0 bases, with 12 bases between. CDR3 in amino acids: CASSQDSGRSSYNEQFF. For the CDR3, the DNA is TGCGCCAGCAGCCAAGATAGCGGACGTAGCTCCTACAATGAGCAGTTCTTC.

There are a few counts of this clonotype. The rearrangement uses TRBV3-1 and TRBJ2-1, with 8 bases aligning to TRBD2. The V segment lost 4 bases and the J segment 6 bases; nucleotides outside the gene matches: 17. The CDR3 consists of 18 residues. Per the germline V gene, CDR1 is LGHDT and CDR2 is YNNKEL (reference sequence). The CDR3 region has the DNA TGTGCCAGCAGCCCAATTGGGCCCGGGACTAGGAGATCCAATGAGCAGTTCTTC. Translated, it gives CASSPIGPGTRRSNEQFF.

V gene TRBV30 combines with J gene TRBJ1-2; 7 nucleotides agree with TRBD1. Germline V CDR1 and CDR2: GTSNPN, SVGIG (reference sequence). The V and J ends lost 3 bases and 2 bases, in that order; junction bases with no gene match: 15. This CDR3 comprises 17 residues. CDR3 nucleotide sequence: TGTGCCTGGAGACCAGGGGGGGCCCTCCGTCGCAACTATGGCTACACCTTC. Protein: CAWRPGGALRRNYGYTF. Variable domain in full (rest from reference TRBV30 and TRBJ1-2): SQTIHQWPATLVQPVGSPLSLECTVEGTSNPNLYWYRQAAGRGLQLLFYSVGIGQISSEVPQNLSASRPQDRQFILSSKKLLLSDSGFYLCAWRPGGALRRNYGYTFGSGTRLTVV.

The chain is built from TRBV20-1 and TRBJ2-1, with 8 positions matching TRBD2. Per germline, CDR1 DFQATT and CDR2 SNEGSKA (reference sequence). CDR3 size: 16 residues. Trimming took 2 bases from V and 5 from J; bases not matched to a gene: 11. The DNA for the CDR3 is TGCAGTGCTAGACAAGGACTAGCCGGGGCCGACAATGAGCAGTTCTTC. Its protein is CSARQGLAGADNEQFF.

The rearrangement joins TRBV6-1 to TRBJ1-6, with D possibly being TRBD1 (5 bases). The length of the CDR3 is 14 residues. Trimming removed 4 bases at V and 8 bases at J, with 12 bases between. Germline CDR1 and CDR2: MNHNS and SASEGT. The CDR3 protein is CASSVIMGDSPLHF. In DNA form, the CDR3 reads TGTGCCAGCAGTGTCATCATGGGGGATTCACCCCTCCACTTT.